Listed below are T cell receptor beta chains from one sample, sequenced in a study of PD-1 blockade in classical Hodgkin lymphoma. Sequencing was performed with immunoSEQ multiplex PCR; in TCRdb, only in-frame clones are kept and a portion is missing. This sample has 22,000 or so clones, with 89% found just once. Sample: CD4+ T cells from blood. All receptors come from a human donor with classical Hodgkin lymphoma. CDR3s include the opening cysteine and the closing phenylalanine or tryptophan. The D gene is left open where the match is weak. Rows may omit the clone size; those that give it use once, few, many or a size class.

clone size	V gene	D gene	J gene	CDR3 DNA	CDR3 protein
.	TRBV7-9	.	TRBJ1-2	TGTGCCAGCAGCTGGTCGAGGGGCGGTGATGGCTACACCTTC	CASSWSRGGDGYTF
.	TRBV11-2	.	TRBJ2-7	TGTGCCAGCAGCTGGAGTAGCGGTGGTTACGAGCAGTACTTC	CASSWSSGGYEQYF
.	TRBV4-2	.	TRBJ1-1	TGTGCCAGCAGCCAACACGGCAGATTGAACACTGAAGCTTTCTTT	CASSQHGRLNTEAFF
.	TRBV18	TRBD1	TRBJ2-4	TGTGCCAGCTCACCTCTTGGTGAGGGGGCGGCCAAAAACATTCAGTACTTC	CASSPLGEGAAKNIQYF
once	TRBV5-6	.	TRBJ1-1	TGTGCCAGCAGCTGGTGGGTGAACACTGAAGCTTTCTTT	CASSWWVNTEAFF
.	TRBV5-1	.	TRBJ2-2	TGCGCCAGCAGCTTGCTGGGTGACACCCACACCGGGGAGCTGTTTTTT	CASSLLGDTHTGELFF
.	TRBV19	.	TRBJ1-3	TGTGCCAGTAGTGCCACAGGGGGAAACACCATATATTTT	CASSATGGNTIYF
.	TRBV7-2	.	TRBJ2-2	TGTGCCAGCACTCTAAAAGGGGGGAACACCGGGGAGCTGTTTTTT	CASTLKGGNTGELFF
.	TRBV29-1	.	TRBJ1-4	TGCAGCGGAGGGATCCCTGGGGAAAAACTGTTTTTT	CSGGIPGEKLFF
.	TRBV15	.	TRBJ1-3	TGTGCCACCAGCAGGGGACGTATGGGCTCTGGAAACACCATATATTTT	CATSRGRMGSGNTIYF
.	TRBV10-3	.	TRBJ1-5	TGTGCCATCAGTGAGTCCCCCAATCAGCCCCAGCATTTT	CAISESPNQPQHF
.	TRBV13	TRBD1	TRBJ1-3	TGTGCCAGCAGCCCACGACAGGGCCTCGTGGGGTCTGGAAACACCATATATTTT	CASSPRQGLVGSGNTIYF
.	TRBV5-1	.	TRBJ1-6	TGCGCCAGCAGACCCGACAGTCACGCCGGTGATTCACCCCTCCACTTT	CASRPDSHAGDSPLHF
.	TRBV9	.	TRBJ2-1	TGTGCCAGCAGCCCAAGACTGTTGAGCTCCTACAATGAGCAGTTCTTC	CASSPRLLSSYNEQFF
.	TRBV5-4	.	TRBJ2-1	TGTGCCAGCAGCCCCCCCCCGGGACCCGGCTTGGGGAATGAGCAGTTCTTC	CASSPPPGPGLGNEQFF
.	TRBV6-5	.	TRBJ2-7	TGTGCCAGCAGTTGGAGCGCGAGGGCTTACGAGCAGTACTTC	CASSWSARAYEQYF
.	TRBV5-1	.	TRBJ2-5	TGCGCCAGCAGCTTGGGCCAAGAGACCCAGTACTTC	CASSLGQETQYF
.	TRBV5-6	.	TRBJ1-1	TGTGCCAGCAGCTTGTGGCGAATAATGAACACTGAAGCTTTCTTT	CASSLWRIMNTEAFF
once	TRBV19	.	TRBJ1-2	TGTGCCAGTAGTACTCTCCCGGGACAAATGGAGTATGGCTACACCTTC	CASSTLPGQMEYGYTF
once	TRBV29-1	.	TRBJ2-6	TGCAGCGTTGCACAGCTCTCTGGGGCCAACGTCCTGACTTTC	CSVAQLSGANVLTF
.	TRBV11-3	TRBD2	TRBJ2-1	TGTGCCAGCAGCTTAGCGGGAGGTTTCAGTGAGCAGTTCTTC	CASSLAGGFSEQFF
.	TRBV29-1	.	TRBJ1-3	TGCAGCGTTGCCCAGAAATCTGGAAACACCATATATTTT	CSVAQKSGNTIYF
.	TRBV19	.	TRBJ2-2	TGTGCCAGTCGAATCCGACAGGCCCCTCGCCTCACCGGGGAGCTGTTTTTT	CASRIRQAPRLTGELFF
.	TRBV6-6	.	TRBJ2-3	TGTGCCAGCAGTTACTCTAGCGGCCCCACAGATACGCAGTATTTT	CASSYSSGPTDTQYF
.	TRBV11-3	TRBD2	TRBJ2-3	TGTGCCAGCAGCATTCCGGGACTAGCTGGCTCCCGCGATACGCAGTATTTT	CASSIPGLAGSRDTQYF
once	TRBV30	.	TRBJ1-6	TGTGCCTGGAGTGTAGGGCAGTGGAATTCACCCCTCCACTTT	CAWSVGQWNSPLHF
.	TRBV5-1	.	TRBJ1-5	TGCGCCAGCAGCCCCGGACTCCGCAATCAGCCCCAGCATTTT	CASSPGLRNQPQHF
.	TRBV2	.	TRBJ1-2	TGTGCCAGCAGAATGGACAGCGCCTATGGCTACACCTTC	CASRMDSAYGYTF
.	TRBV7-2	.	TRBJ2-1	TGTGCCAGCAGCTTTGTTGGGACTTTTGCGACAGTCTCTTACAATGAGCAGTTCTTC	CASSFVGTFATVSYNEQFF
.	TRBV18	TRBD1	TRBJ1-5	TGTGCCAGCTCACCAACAGGGGTCAATCAGCCCCAGCATTTT	CASSPTGVNQPQHF
.	TRBV18	.	TRBJ1-1	TGTGCCAGCTCACCAATTAGGGGGGCGCCCCAGTCGTGGAACACTGAAGCTTTCTTT	CASSPIRGAPQSWNTEAFF
.	TRBV5-5	TRBD1	TRBJ2-7	TGTGCCAGCACCACGACAGGGAACGAGCAGTACTTC	CASTTTGNEQYF
.	TRBV5-4	.	TRBJ1-1	TGTGCCAGCAGCTTGCAAGGGAGGAACACTGAAGCTTTCTTT	CASSLQGRNTEAFF
.	TRBV7-9	.	TRBJ1-1	TGTGCCAGCAGCTTCGGGCGGGAGGACACTGAAGCTTTCTTT	CASSFGREDTEAFF
.	TRBV25-1	TRBD1	TRBJ2-3	TGTGCCAGCAGTGAAGCCCGACAGGGGACAGATACGCAGTATTTT	CASSEARQGTDTQYF
.	TRBV6-5	TRBD1	TRBJ1-5	TGTGCCAGCAGGCAGACAGGGTCGAGGCAGCCCCAGCATTTT	CASRQTGSRQPQHF
.	TRBV4-3	TRBD1	TRBJ2-7	TGCGCCAGCAGCGTACAGGGGGCCTACGAGCAGTACTTC	CASSVQGAYEQYF
.	TRBV7-3	.	TRBJ1-5	TGTGCCAGCAGCTTATCCCGTGGTCAGCCCCAGCATTTT	CASSLSRGQPQHF
few	TRBV7-9	.	TRBJ2-3	TGTGCCAGCACAAGGGGGGCGGGGGGCACAGATACGCAGTATTTT	CASTRGAGGTDTQYF
.	TRBV5-1	TRBD2	TRBJ2-5	TGCGCCAGCAGCTTCTCTGCGGGAGTCCAAGAGACCCAGTACTTC	CASSFSAGVQETQYF
.	TRBV10-3	.	TRBJ2-7	TGTGCCATCAGTGAGGGCACGGCCCAACTAACCTACGAGCAGTACTTC	CAISEGTAQLTYEQYF
.	TRBV7-2	.	TRBJ2-5	TGTGCCAGCAGCCCCCAAGAGACCCAGTACTTC	CASSPQETQYF
.	TRBV7-8	.	TRBJ1-5	TGTGCCAGCAGCTTAGGTCGACAGTATGATCAGCCCCAGCATTTT	CASSLGRQYDQPQHF
.	TRBV4-2	.	TRBJ1-1	TGTGCCAGCAGCCTCTCCCTTCTGGGGCCCACTGAAGCTTTCTTT	CASSLSLLGPTEAFF
.	TRBV4-3	TRBD1	TRBJ1-4	TGCGCCAGCAGCCCAACAGACAGGGAATTTGAAAAACTGTTTTTT	CASSPTDREFEKLFF
once	TRBV7-3	.	TRBJ2-4	TGTGCCAGCAGTTTAGGGACGGAAGAAAACATTCAGTACTTC	CASSLGTEENIQYF
.	TRBV6-7	.	TRBJ2-1	TGTGCCAGCGGGTTATCACTAAGTCGGCAGCAGTTCTTC	CASGLSLSRQQFF
.	TRBV7-9	.	TRBJ2-1	TGTGCCAGCAGTGGGGGGCCGGGGGTAGCCTACAATGAGCAGTTCTTC	CASSGGPGVAYNEQFF
.	TRBV5-4	.	TRBJ2-5	TGTGCCAGCAGCTTGGCGGGGCTTAACGGTGGAGAGACCCAGTACTTC	CASSLAGLNGGETQYF